The T cell receptor beta chain described here comes from a study of blood T cell repertoires in COVID-19. Study-level background: Specimens from acute and convalescent COVID-19 originated in the United States, Italy and Spain. The cDNA or gDNA used as material had been derived from T cells, B-cell-depleted T cells, or PBMCs.

Source study methods: Cell counts per sample came from amplifying reference gene primers. Generated by immunoSEQ multiplex PCR, the TCRdb table keeps only in-frame clones and is missing some. V and J calls and clone size are those listed in that table; D and trimming were worked out from the DNA. The sample carries 300,000 or so clones, more than 75% recorded once. The participants were between 18 and 89 years old and came from about two dozen US areas. V shed 0 bases, J shed 2 bases, and the junction held 21 bases outside the gene matches. Germline V gene sequence: CDR1 SNHLY, CDR2 FYNNEI. The CDR3 contains 23 residues.

This chain links TRBV2 with TRBJ2-5, with 13 bases matching TRBD2. This clonotype originated in a man aged 60-69 years who had recovered from COVID-19. The sequenced sample was PBMCs or T cells enriched from blood (not recorded which). This CDR3 reads CASSEAPRGFITSGRAHQETQYF. CDR3 coding DNA: TGTGCCAGCAGTGAAGCGCCTCGGGGTTTTATAACTAGCGGGAGGGCACATCAAGAGACCCAGTACTTC.